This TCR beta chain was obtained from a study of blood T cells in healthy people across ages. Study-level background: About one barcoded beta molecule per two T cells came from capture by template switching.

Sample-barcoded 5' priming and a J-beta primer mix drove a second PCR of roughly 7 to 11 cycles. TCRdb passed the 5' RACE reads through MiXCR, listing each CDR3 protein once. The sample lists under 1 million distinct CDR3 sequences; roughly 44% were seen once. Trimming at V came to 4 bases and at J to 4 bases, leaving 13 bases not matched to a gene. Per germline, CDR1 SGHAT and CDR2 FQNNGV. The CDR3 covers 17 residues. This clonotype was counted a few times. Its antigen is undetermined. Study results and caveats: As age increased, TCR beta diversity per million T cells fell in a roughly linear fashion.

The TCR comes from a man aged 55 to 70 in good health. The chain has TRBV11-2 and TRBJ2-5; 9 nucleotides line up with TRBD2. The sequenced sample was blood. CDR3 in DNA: TGTGCCAGCAGCTCCCCCGTTTTAGCGGGGGCCGGAGAGACCCAGTACTTC. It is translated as CASSSPVLAGAGETQYF. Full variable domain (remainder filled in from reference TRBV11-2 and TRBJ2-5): EAGVAQSPRYKIIEKRQSVAFWCNPISGHATLYWYQQILGQGPKLLIQFQNNGVVDDSQLPKDRFSAERLKGVDSTLKIQPAKLEDSAVYLCASSSPVLAGAGETQYFGPGTRLLVL.